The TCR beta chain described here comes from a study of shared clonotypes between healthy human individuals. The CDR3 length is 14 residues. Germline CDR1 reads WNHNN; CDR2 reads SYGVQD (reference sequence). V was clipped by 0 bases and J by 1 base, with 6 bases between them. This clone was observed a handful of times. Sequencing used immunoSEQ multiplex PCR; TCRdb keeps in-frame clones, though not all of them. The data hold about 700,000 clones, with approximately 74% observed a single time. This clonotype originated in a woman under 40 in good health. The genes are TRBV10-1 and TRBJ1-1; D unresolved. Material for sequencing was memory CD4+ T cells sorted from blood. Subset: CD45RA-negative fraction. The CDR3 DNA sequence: TGCGCCAGCAGTGAGTCAGCGGGGAACACTGAAGCTTTCTTT. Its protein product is CASSESAGNTEAFF.